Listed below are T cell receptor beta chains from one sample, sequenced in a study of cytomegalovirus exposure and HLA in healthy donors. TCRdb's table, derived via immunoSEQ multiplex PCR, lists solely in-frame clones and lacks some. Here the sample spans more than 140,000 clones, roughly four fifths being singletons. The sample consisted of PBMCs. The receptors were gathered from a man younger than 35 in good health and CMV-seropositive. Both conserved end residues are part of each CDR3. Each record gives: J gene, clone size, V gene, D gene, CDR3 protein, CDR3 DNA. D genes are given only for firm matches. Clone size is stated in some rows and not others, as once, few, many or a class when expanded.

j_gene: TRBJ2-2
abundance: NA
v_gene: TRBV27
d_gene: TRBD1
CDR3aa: CASRQGTTGELFF
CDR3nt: TGTGCCAGCCGACAGGGGACCACCGGGGAGCTGTTTTTT

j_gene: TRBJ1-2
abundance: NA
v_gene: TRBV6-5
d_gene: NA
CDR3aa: CASSYLSRVENYGYTF
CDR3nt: TGTGCCAGCAGTTACCTCTCCCGGGTTGAGAACTATGGCTACACCTTC

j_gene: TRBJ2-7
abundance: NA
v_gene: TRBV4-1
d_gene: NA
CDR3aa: CASSQDRGYEQYF
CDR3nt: TGCGCCAGCAGCCAAGATCGCGGCTACGAGCAGTACTTC

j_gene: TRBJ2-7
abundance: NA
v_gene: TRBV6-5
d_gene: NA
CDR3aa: CATGWRGSYEQYF
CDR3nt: TGTGCCACCGGCTGGAGAGGGTCCTACGAGCAGTACTTC

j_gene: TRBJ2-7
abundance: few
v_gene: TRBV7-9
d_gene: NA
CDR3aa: CASSLRGVGYDEQYF
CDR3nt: TGTGCCAGCAGCTTAAGGGGTGTGGGATACGATGAGCAGTACTTC

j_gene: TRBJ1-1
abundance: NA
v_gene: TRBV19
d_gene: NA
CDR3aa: CASSIGGDSRNTEAFF
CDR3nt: TGTGCCAGTAGTATAGGGGGCGACAGTCGGAACACTGAAGCTTTCTTT

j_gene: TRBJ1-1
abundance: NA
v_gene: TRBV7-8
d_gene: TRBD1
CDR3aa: CASTVDRGTEAFF
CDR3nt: TGTGCCAGCACCGTGGACAGGGGCACTGAAGCTTTCTTT

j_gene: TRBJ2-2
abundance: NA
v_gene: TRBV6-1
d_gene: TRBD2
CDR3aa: CASSEPGLTSNTGELFF
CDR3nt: TGTGCCAGCAGTGAGCCGGGACTAACTTCGAACACCGGGGAGCTGTTTTTT

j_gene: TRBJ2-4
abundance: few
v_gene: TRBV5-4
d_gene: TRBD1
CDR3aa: CASSLGGTAQNIQYF
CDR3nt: TGTGCCAGCAGCTTGGGAGGGACAGCACAAAACATTCAGTACTTC

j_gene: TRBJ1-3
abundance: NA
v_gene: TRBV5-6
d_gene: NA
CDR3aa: CASSLVGAVSGNTIYF
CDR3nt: TGTGCCAGCAGCTTGGTGGGGGCTGTATCTGGAAACACCATATATTTT

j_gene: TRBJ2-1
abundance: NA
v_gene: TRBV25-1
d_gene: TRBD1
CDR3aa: CASSDLFDRENEQFF
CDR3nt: TGTGCCAGCAGTGACCTCTTCGACAGGGAAAATGAGCAGTTCTTC

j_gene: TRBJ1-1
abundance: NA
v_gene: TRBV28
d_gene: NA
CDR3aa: CASSQGLNTEAFF
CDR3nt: TGTGCCAGCAGTCAGGGCTTGAACACTGAAGCTTTCTTT

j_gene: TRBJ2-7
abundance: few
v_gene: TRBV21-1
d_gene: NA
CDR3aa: CASSRTSGGSYEQYF
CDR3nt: TGTGCCAGCAGCAGGACTAGCGGAGGCTCCTACGAGCAGTACTTC

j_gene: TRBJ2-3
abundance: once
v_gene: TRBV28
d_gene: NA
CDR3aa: CASSSRGRRTSTDTQYF
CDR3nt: TGTGCCAGCAGTTCGCGGGGGCGCCGCACAAGCACAGATACGCAGTATTTT